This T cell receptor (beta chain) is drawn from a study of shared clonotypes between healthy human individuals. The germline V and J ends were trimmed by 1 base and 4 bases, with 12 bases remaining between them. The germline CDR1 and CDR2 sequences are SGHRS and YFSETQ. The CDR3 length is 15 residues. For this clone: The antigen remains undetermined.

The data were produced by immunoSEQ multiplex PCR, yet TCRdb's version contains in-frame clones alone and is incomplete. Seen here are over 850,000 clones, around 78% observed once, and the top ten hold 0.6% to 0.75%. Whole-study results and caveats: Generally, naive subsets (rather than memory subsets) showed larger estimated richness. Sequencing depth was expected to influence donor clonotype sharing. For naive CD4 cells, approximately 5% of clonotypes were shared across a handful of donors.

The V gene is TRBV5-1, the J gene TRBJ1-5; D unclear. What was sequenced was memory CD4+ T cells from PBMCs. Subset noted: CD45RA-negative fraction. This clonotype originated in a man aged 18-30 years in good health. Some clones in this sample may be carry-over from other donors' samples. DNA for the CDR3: TGCGCCAGCAGCTTGCTACCGAGTAGTAATCAGCCCCAGCATTTT. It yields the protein CASSLLPSSNQPQHF.